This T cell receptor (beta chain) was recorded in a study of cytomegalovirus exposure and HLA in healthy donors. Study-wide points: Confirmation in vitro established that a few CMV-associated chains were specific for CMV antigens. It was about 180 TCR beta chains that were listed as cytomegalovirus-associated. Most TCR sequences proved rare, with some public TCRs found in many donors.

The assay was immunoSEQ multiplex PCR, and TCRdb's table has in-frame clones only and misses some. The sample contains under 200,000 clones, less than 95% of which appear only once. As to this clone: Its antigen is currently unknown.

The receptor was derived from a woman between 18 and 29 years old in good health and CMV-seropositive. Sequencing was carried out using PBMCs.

The CDR3 region is CAISESEGQPQHF. DNA of the CDR3: TGTGCCATCAGTGAGTCCGAGGGTCAGCCCCAGCATTTT. The chain recombines TRBV10-3 with TRBJ1-5; no clear D. CDR3 length: 13 residues. Trimming removed 0 bases at V and 6 bases at J, with 6 bases between. CDR1 and CDR2 (germline): ENHRY, SYGVKD.